This T cell receptor (beta chain) was identified in a study of chemoradiotherapy in HPV16-positive cancers. In its sample, this clone was seen a few times. The length of the CDR3 is 16 residues. Germline loops: CDR1 SGHRS, CDR2 YFSETQ. The ends lost 8 bases at V and 5 bases at J; junction bases unmatched: 15. The repertoire was sequenced with immunoSEQ multiplex PCR; TCRdb's copy has only in-frame clones and lacks some. The table has a few thousand clones, 78% seen once. This clonotype was sampled from a human donor with HPV-associated anogenital cancer. The V gene is TRBV5-1, the J gene TRBJ2-3, with 9 bases that match TRBD2. This specimen consisted of tumor tissue, obtained from a patient who underwent chemoradiotherapy. The CDR3 reads CASSRVASGVGDTQYF. CDR3 sequence (DNA): TGCGCCAGTTCGCGGGTAGCTAGCGGGGTCGGAGATACGCAGTATTTT. Full variable domain (remainder filled in from reference TRBV5-1 and TRBJ2-3): KAGVTQTPRYLIKTRGQQVTLSCSPISGHRSVSWYQQTPGQGLQFLFEYFSETQRNKGNFPGRFSGRQFSNSRSEMNVSTLELGDSALYLCASSRVASGVGDTQYFGPGTRLTVL.